The 10 T cell receptor beta chains below come from one sample, sequenced in a study of T cell clones after liver transplantation. The method was immunoSEQ multiplex PCR; TCRdb's version includes in-frame clones alone and lacks a portion of them. The sample holds about 6,200 clones, approximately 80% seen once. The sequenced sample was CD8+ T cells from blood, obtained about 46 months after liver transplant. These receptors all stem from a human patient who received a liver transplant. Some of the T cells might come from the graft donor.

This chain connects TRBV21-1 to TRBJ1-1. TRBV21-1 is designated a pseudogene. This CDR3 is 16 amino acids long. CDR3 amino acids: CASTLPWGFMNTEAFF. The CDR3 DNA follows: TGTGCCAGCACTCTACCTTGGGGGTTCATGAACACTGAAGCTTTCTTT.

The chain carries TRBV6-1 and TRBJ1-4; D is unresolved. V was trimmed by 5 bases and J by 1 base, leaving 8 bases between them. This CDR3 has 14 residues. CDR1 is MNHNS and CDR2 is SASEGT in the germline V gene. CDR3 nucleotides: TGTGCCAGCAGTCTCCCGGAAACTAATGAAAAACTGTTTTTT. Amino acids: CASSLPETNEKLFF.

This rearrangement joins TRBV27 to TRBJ1-2; 9 bases align to TRBD1. The CDR3 totals 16 residues. From germline, CDR1 is MNHEY and CDR2 SMNVEV (reference sequence). V lost 0 bases and J lost 5; bases outside the gene matches: 7. The CDR3 nucleotides are TGTGCCAGCAGTTTATCTGGGACAGGGAAGATATATGGCTACACCTTC. The encoded protein is CASSLSGTGKIYGYTF.

The J gene is TRBJ2-3, the V gene TRBV19; D is unclear. Trimming pared 3 bases from V and 4 bases from J, leaving 5 bases between. The germline gives CDR1 LNHDA, CDR2 SQIVND (reference sequence). The CDR3 runs to 12 residues. This CDR3 is CASSIAPDTQYF. The CDR3 nucleotides read TGTGCCAGTAGTATTGCACCAGATACGCAGTATTTT.

This chain connects TRBV27 to TRBJ2-7, with TRBD2 matching 14 bases. Germline V gives CDR1 MNHEY, CDR2 SMNVEV (reference sequence). This CDR3 is built from 15 residues. V shed 5 bases, J shed 9 bases, and the junction held 9 bases outside the gene matches. The CDR3 region is CASSPGTSGSKGQYF. In DNA form, the CDR3 reads TGTGCCAGCAGTCCCGGGACTAGCGGGAGCAAAGGGCAGTACTTC.

The chain joins TRBV15 to TRBJ2-2; possible D gene TRBD1, 7 bases. The CDR3 covers 14 residues. V gave up 3 bases and J gave up 6 bases, with 11 bases separating them. Germline V CDR1 and CDR2: LNHNV, YYDKDF (reference sequence). CDR3 sequence reads: CATSSDREAGELFF. The CDR3 region has the DNA TGTGCCACCAGCAGCGACAGGGAGGCCGGGGAGCTGTTTTTT.

The genes are TRBV19 and TRBJ1-1; D possibly corresponds to TRBD1 (6 bases). V was trimmed by 6 bases and J by 1 base, leaving 12 bases between them. Germline loops: CDR1 LNHDA, CDR2 SQIVND (reference sequence). This CDR3 has 14 residues. The CDR3 coding sequence is TGTGCCAGTAGGATGACAGGCCGGAACACTGAAGCTTTCTTT. Its translation: CASRMTGRNTEAFF.

This clone has just one count. The chain carries TRBV5-1 and TRBJ2-7; 10 bases line up with TRBD1. The ends lost 4 bases at V and 6 bases at J; junction bases unmatched: 4. The CDR3 is 13 residues long. Germline values: CDR1 SGHRS, CDR2 YFSETQ. The CDR3 loop is CASSPGTGVEQYF. As DNA, the CDR3 is TGCGCCAGCAGCCCCGGGACAGGGGTCGAGCAGTACTTC.

The chain joins TRBV5-7 to TRBJ2-7; unclear D gene. TRBV5-7 is filed as an ORF, its function uncertain. The CDR3 loop spans 15 amino acids. The germline V and J ends were trimmed by 5 bases and 5 bases, with 20 bases remaining between them. In DNA form, the CDR3 reads TGTGCCAGCAGTGGGTGGGGTCTCCCGCCGGACGAGCAGTACTTC. Translating gives CASSGWGLPPDEQYF.

The rearrangement links TRBV7-2 to TRBJ2-1; TRBD2 agrees at 14 bases. The J segment lost 3 bases and the V segment lost 1 base, leaving 5 bases of the junction unmatched. The germline gives CDR1 SGHTA, CDR2 FQGNSA. The CDR3 has 18 amino acids. Here the CDR3 reads CASSLEGTSGRFYNEQFF. The CDR3 DNA reads TGTGCCAGCAGCTTAGAGGGGACTAGCGGGAGATTCTACAATGAGCAGTTCTTC.